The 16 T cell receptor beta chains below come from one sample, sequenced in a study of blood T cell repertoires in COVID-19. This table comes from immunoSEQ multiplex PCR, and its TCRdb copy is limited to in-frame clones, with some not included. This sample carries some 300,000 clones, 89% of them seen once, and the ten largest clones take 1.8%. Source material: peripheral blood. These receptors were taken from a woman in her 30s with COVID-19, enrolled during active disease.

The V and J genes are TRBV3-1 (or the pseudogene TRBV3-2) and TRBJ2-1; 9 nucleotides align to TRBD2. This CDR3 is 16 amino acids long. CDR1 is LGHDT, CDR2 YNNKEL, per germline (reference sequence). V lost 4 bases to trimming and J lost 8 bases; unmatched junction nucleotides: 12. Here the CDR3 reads CASSPLHGTSFDEQFF. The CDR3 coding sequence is TGTGCCAGCAGCCCGCTTCACGGGACTAGCTTCGATGAGCAGTTCTTC.

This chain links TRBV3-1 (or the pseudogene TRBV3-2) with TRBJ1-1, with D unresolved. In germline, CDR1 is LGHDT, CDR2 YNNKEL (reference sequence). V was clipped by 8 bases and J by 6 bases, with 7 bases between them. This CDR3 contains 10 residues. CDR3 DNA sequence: TGTGCCAGCGGCAAGTCTGAAGCTTTCTTT. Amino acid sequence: CASGKSEAFF.

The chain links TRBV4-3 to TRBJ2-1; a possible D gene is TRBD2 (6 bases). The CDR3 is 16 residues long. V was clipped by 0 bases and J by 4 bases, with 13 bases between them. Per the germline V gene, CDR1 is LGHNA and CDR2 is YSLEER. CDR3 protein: CASSQDYGREYNEQFF. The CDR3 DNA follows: TGCGCCAGCAGCCAAGATTATGGTCGGGAGTACAATGAGCAGTTCTTC.

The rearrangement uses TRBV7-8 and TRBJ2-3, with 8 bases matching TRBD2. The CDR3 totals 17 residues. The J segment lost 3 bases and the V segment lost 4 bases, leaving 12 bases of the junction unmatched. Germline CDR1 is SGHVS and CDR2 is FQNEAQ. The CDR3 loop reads CASSSLDGRGATDTQYF. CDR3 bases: TGTGCCAGCAGCTCCCTCGATGGGCGGGGGGCGACAGATACGCAGTATTTT. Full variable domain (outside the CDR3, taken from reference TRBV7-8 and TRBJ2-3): GAGVSQSPRYKVAKRGQDVALRCDPISGHVSLFWYQQALGQGPEFLTYFQNEAQLDKSGLPSDRFFAERPEGSVSTLKIQRTQQEDSAVYLCASSSLDGRGATDTQYFGPGTRLTVL.

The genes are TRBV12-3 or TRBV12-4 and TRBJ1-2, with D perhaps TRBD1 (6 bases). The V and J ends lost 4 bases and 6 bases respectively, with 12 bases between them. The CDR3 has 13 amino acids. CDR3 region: CASSYGGPDGYTF. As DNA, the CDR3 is TGTGCCAGCAGTTACGGGGGGCCGGATGGCTACACCTTC.

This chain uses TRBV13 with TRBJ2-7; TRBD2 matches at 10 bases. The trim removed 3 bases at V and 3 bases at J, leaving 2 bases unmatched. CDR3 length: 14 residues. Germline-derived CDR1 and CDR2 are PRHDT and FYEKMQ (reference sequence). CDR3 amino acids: CASSFSGGLYEQYV. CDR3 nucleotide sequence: TGTGCCAGCAGCTTTAGCGGGGGGCTCTACGAGCAGTACGTC.

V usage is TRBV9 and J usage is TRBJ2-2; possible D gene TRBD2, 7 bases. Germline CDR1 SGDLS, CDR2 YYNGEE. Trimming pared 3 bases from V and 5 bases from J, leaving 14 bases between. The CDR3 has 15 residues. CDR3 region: CASSAPAGTTGELFF. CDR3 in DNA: TGTGCCAGCAGCGCCCCAGCGGGGACAACCGGGGAGCTGTTTTTT. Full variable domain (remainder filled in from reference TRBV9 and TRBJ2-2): DSGVTQTPKHLITATGQRVTLRCSPRSGDLSVYWYQQSLDQGLQFLIQYYNGEERAKGNILERFSAQQFPDLHSELNLSSLELGDSALYFCASSAPAGTTGELFFGEGSRLTVL.

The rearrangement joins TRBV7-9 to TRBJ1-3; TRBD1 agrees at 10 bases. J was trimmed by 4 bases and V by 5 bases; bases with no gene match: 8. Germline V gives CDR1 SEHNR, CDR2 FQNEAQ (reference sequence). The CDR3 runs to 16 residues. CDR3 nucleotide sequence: TGTGCCAGCAGCGCCCCCTGGGACAGGGGAGGAAACACCATATATTTT. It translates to CASSAPWDRGGNTIYF.

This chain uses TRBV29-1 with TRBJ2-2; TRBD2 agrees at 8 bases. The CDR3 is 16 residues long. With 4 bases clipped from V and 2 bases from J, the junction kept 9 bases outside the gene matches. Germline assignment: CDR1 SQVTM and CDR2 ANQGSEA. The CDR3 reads CSVGIEAGANTGELFF. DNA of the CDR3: TGCAGCGTTGGTATTGAAGCGGGGGCCAACACCGGGGAGCTGTTTTTT.

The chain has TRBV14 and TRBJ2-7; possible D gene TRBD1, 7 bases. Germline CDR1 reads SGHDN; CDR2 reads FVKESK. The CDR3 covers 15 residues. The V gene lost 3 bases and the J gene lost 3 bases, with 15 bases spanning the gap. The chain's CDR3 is CASSQQGGLFYEQYF. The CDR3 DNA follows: TGTGCCAGCAGCCAGCAGGGGGGATTATTCTACGAGCAGTACTTC.

As DNA, the CDR3 is TGCAGCGTTGAAGTCGCATTACAGGGGGTCTTGGGTAACTATGGCTACACCTTC. Protein: CSVEVALQGVLGNYGYTF. This rearrangement joins TRBV29-1 to TRBJ1-2; 8 nucleotides align to TRBD1. CDR3 length: 18 amino acids. The germline CDR1 and CDR2 sequences are SQVTM and ANQGSEA. Trimming took 1 base from V and 1 from J; bases not matched to a gene: 14.

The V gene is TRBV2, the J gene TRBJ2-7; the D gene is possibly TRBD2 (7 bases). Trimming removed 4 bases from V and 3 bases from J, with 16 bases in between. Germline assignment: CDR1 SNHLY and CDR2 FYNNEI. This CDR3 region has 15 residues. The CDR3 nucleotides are TGTGCCAGCAGTGTGCTTGGCGGGGGCATCTACGAGCAGTACTTC. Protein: CASSVLGGGIYEQYF.

The CDR3: CASSPRDRWADTQYF. Written as DNA, the CDR3 is TGTGCCAGCAGCCCCAGGGACAGGTGGGCAGATACGCAGTATTTT. The chain has TRBV5-6 and TRBJ2-3, with TRBD1 matching over 8 bases. Trimming removed 4 bases from V and 4 bases from J; junction bases left unmatched: 8. This CDR3 region has 15 residues. Germline lookup yields CDR1 SGHDT and CDR2 YYEEEE.

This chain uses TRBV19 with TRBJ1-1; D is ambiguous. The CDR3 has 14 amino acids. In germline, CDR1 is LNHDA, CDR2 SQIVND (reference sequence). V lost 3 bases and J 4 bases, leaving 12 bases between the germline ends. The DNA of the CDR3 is TGTGCCAGTAGTATGCGGCGAGGTCCCACTGAAGCTTTCTTT. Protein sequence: CASSMRRGPTEAFF.

DNA for the CDR3: TGTGCCAGCAGTGAAGCGACAAGGGGGAACACCATATATTTT. Its protein is CASSEATRGNTIYF. The chain couples TRBV6-1 to TRBJ1-3, with D possibly matching TRBD1 (6 bases). Germline CDR1 MNHNS, CDR2 SASEGT. Trimming removed 0 bases at V and 7 bases at J, with 10 bases between. The CDR3 extends over 14 amino acids.

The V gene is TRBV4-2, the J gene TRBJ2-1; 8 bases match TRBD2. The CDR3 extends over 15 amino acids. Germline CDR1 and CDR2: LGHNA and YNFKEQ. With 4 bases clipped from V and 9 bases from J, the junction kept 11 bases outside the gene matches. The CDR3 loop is CASSPGGSGDGEQFF. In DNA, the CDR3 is TGTGCCAGCAGCCCTGGGGGTAGCGGGGACGGTGAGCAGTTCTTC.